Listed here are 2 T cell receptor beta chains from one sample, sequenced in a study of T cell responses to AZD1222 COVID-19 vaccine. Generated by immunoSEQ multiplex PCR, the TCRdb table keeps only in-frame clones and is missing some. The table has approximately 150,000 clones, more than 70% seen once; the top ten hold approximately 3.1%. Sequences were derived from peripheral blood, sampled on day 0 of MenACWY control vaccination. The receptors originated from an adult in good health.

V gene TRBV9 combines with J gene TRBJ2-1, with 8 bases lining up with TRBD2. The germline CDR1 and CDR2 sequences are SGDLS and YYNGEE. V lost 4 bases and J lost 6; bases outside the gene matches: 9. The CDR3 loop spans 15 amino acids. The CDR3 DNA reads as TGTGCCAGCAGCTCTCCGGCTAGCGGGTCCAATGAGCAGTTCTTC. This gives the protein CASSSPASGSNEQFF.

This chain uses TRBV6-2 or TRBV6-3 with TRBJ2-4; tentatively, D is TRBD1 (5 bases). CDR3 size: 16 residues. Germline CDR1 is MNHEY and CDR2 is SVGEGT. Trimming left V 4 bases short and J 0 bases short, with 13 bases between. CDR3 in amino acids: CASSSRGILAKNIQYF. CDR3 nucleotide sequence: TGTGCCAGCAGTTCAAGGGGCATTCTAGCCAAAAACATTCAGTACTTC.